These T cell receptor beta chains were read from a single sample in a study of beta chain features in type 1 diabetes. The protocol was immunoSEQ multiplex PCR, while the TCRdb copy is restricted to in-frame clones and leaves out a portion. This sample carries under 450,000 clones, approximately 14% of them seen once, and the ten largest clones take around 0.035%. The sample taken for sequencing was naive CD4+ T cells from blood. The receptor set was obtained from a man younger than 45 in good health. The CDR3 runs from the conserved cysteine through the conserved F or W. The D gene is left open where the match is weak. Size is stated for part of the rows, as once, few or many counts, or as a class when the clone is expanded.

>.|.|TRBV23-1|TRBJ2-2
CASSQSFGHTGELFF
TGCGCCAGCAGTCAATCCTTCGGTCACACCGGGGAGCTGTTTTTT
>few|TRBD1|TRBV4-2|TRBJ2-5
CASSQRQGVQETQYF
TGTGCCAGCAGCCAGCGACAGGGGGTCCAAGAGACCCAGTACTTC
>few|.|TRBV20-1|TRBJ1-2
CSALPGYGYTF
TGCAGTGCTTTGCCAGGGTATGGCTACACCTTC
>few|.|TRBV7-2|TRBJ2-3
CASSLGTSTDTQYF
TGTGCCAGCAGCTTGGGGACTAGCACAGATACGCAGTATTTT
>.|.|TRBV4-3|TRBJ2-7
CASSQDPGSSYEQYF
TGCGCCAGCAGCCAAGATCCGGGAAGCTCCTACGAGCAGTACTTC
>.|.|TRBV30|TRBJ1-2
CAWSVLKGLVYGYTF
TGTGCCTGGAGTGTACTCAAGGGGCTAGTCTATGGCTACACCTTC
>.|.|TRBV25-1|TRBJ2-1
CASSPNQAYNEQFF
TGTGCCAGCAGTCCAAATCAGGCCTACAATGAGCAGTTCTTC
>few|.|TRBV5-4|TRBJ2-6
CASSFPYSGANVLTF
TGTGCCAGCAGCTTCCCCTACTCTGGGGCCAACGTCCTGACTTTC
>few|.|TRBV30|TRBJ2-4
CAWSAKNIQYF
TGTGCCTGGAGTGCTAAAAACATTCAGTACTTC
>few|TRBD1|TRBV29-1|TRBJ2-5
CSVDPWDRGQETQYF
TGCAGCGTTGACCCCTGGGACAGGGGGCAAGAGACCCAGTACTTC
>.|TRBD1|TRBV2|TRBJ1-2
CARGTGTEGYTF
TGTGCCAGAGGGACAGGGACCGAAGGCTACACCTTC
>.|TRBD2|TRBV5-1|TRBJ2-3
CASSAMAGTTYTDTQYF
TGCGCCAGCAGCGCAATGGCCGGGACTACCTACACAGATACGCAGTATTTT
>few|TRBD1|TRBV2|TRBJ1-6
CASSDVLGQGNSPLHF
TGTGCCAGCAGTGACGTCTTGGGACAGGGTAATTCACCCCTCCACTTT
>few|TRBD2|TRBV7-2|TRBJ2-3
CASSLRGTSVTSTDTQYF
TGTGCCAGCAGCTTACGAGGGACTAGCGTAACTAGCACAGATACGCAGTATTTT
>few|TRBD2|TRBV30|TRBJ2-2
CAWSAREGNGELFF
TGTGCCTGGAGTGCAAGGGAGGGTAACGGGGAGCTGTTTTTT
>many|TRBD2|TRBV29-1|TRBJ2-1
CSVGRNNNEQFF
TGCAGCGTCGGGAGGAATAACAATGAGCAGTTCTTC
>few|.|TRBV18|TRBJ1-1
CASSQGLNTEAFF
TGTGCCAGCTCACAAGGGCTGAACACTGAAGCTTTCTTT
>.|.|TRBV9|TRBJ2-1
CASSVGGRGSYNEQFF
TGTGCCAGCAGCGTAGGGGGAAGAGGGTCCTACAATGAGCAGTTCTTC
>.|.|TRBV18|TRBJ1-4
CASSPGQNEKLFF
TGTGCCAGCTCACCTGGACAGAATGAAAAACTGTTTTTT
>.|TRBD1|TRBV29-1|TRBJ2-6
CSVQGQGSGANVLTF
TGCAGCGTTCAAGGACAGGGGTCTGGGGCCAACGTCCTGACTTTC
>.|.|TRBV30|TRBJ1-1
CAWSGAVGAFF
TGTGCCTGGAGTGGCGCGGTGGGGGCTTTCTTT
>few|.|TRBV7-2|TRBJ1-1
CASSPWTEGEAFF
TGTGCCAGCAGCCCCTGGACGGAGGGTGAAGCTTTCTTT
>few|.|TRBV15|TRBJ1-2
CATSRDGGNRNYGYTF
TGTGCCACCAGCAGAGATGGGGGGAACAGAAACTATGGCTACACCTTC
>.|TRBD1|TRBV4-3|TRBJ2-2
CASSHLRGQGTGELFF
TGCGCCAGCAGCCACCTAAGGGGACAGGGCACCGGGGAGCTGTTTTTT
>few|.|TRBV7-8|TRBJ2-5
CASSLVRQTQYF
TGTGCCAGCAGCTTAGTCCGCCAGACCCAGTACTTC
>few|.|TRBV11-3|TRBJ1-2
CASSLALAGTVYGYTF
TGTGCCAGCAGCTTAGCTCTAGCAGGGACCGTCTATGGCTACACCTTC
>few|TRBD2|TRBV9|TRBJ2-3
CASSEPLSGSSDTQYF
TGTGCCAGCAGCGAGCCCCTCAGCGGGAGTTCAGATACGCAGTATTTT
>.|.|TRBV6-1|TRBJ1-4
CAIRMRARNEKLFF
TGTGCCATCCGCATGAGGGCGAGAAATGAAAAACTGTTTTTT
>.|.|TRBV10-3|TRBJ2-1
CAISGTPYNEQFF
TGTGCCATCAGCGGGACTCCCTACAATGAGCAGTTCTTC
>.|.|TRBV10-3|TRBJ2-3
CAFSPGGGGTDTQYF
TGTGCCTTCTCCCCAGGAGGCGGGGGCACAGATACGCAGTATTTT
>.|.|TRBV7-9|TRBJ2-3
CASSLASATDTQYF
TGTGCCAGCAGCTTAGCTAGCGCAACAGATACGCAGTATTTT
>few|.|TRBV2|TRBJ2-5
CASSPSREETQYF
TGTGCCAGCAGTCCTTCTAGGGAAGAGACCCAGTACTTC
>few|.|TRBV15|TRBJ2-7
CATSRSPRASSYEQYF
TGTGCCACCAGCAGGTCCCCCAGGGCATCATCCTACGAGCAGTACTTC
>.|TRBD1|TRBV29-1|TRBJ2-5
CSVEDWDRGAGETQYF
TGCAGCGTTGAAGATTGGGACAGGGGGGCGGGTGAGACCCAGTACTTC
>.|.|TRBV29-1|TRBJ2-5
CSVKQGWETQYF
TGCAGCGTTAAGCAGGGGTGGGAGACCCAGTACTTC
>few|.|TRBV5-4|TRBJ2-1
CASSLGGPGYEQFF
TGTGCCAGCAGCTTAGGCGGGCCAGGCTATGAGCAGTTCTTC
>few|.|TRBV30|TRBJ1-5
CAWSDPRTVDQPQHF
TGTGCCTGGAGTGACCCCCGGACAGTGGATCAGCCCCAGCATTTT
>few|.|TRBV5-1|TRBJ2-3
CASSFGGLTTDTQYF
TGCGCCAGCAGCTTTGGTGGCCTAACCACAGATACGCAGTATTTT